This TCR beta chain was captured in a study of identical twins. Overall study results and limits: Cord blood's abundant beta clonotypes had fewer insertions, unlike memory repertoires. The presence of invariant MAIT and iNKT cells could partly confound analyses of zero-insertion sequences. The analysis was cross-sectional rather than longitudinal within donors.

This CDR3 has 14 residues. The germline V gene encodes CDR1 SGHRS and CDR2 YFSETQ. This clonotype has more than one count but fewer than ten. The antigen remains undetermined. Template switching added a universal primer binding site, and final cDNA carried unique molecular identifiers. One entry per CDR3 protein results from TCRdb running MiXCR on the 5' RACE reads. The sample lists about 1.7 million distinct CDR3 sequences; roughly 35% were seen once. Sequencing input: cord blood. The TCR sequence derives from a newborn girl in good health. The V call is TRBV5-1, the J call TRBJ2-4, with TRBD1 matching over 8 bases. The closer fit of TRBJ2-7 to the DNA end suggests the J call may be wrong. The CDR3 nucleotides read TGCGCCAGCAGCTTCAGACAGGGGTACGACGAGCAGTACTTC. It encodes CASSFRQGYDEQYF.